Listed below are T cell receptor beta chains from one sample, sequenced in a study of a mutant IDH1 vaccine in newly diagnosed glioma. Profiled with immunoSEQ multiplex PCR; TCRdb holds only in-frame clones, not every one. The sample includes approximately 80,000 clones, roughly four fifths seen only once; the top ten take approximately 5.6%. Their cognate antigens are unknown. The sequenced sample was PBMCs, obtained from a glioma patient whose treatment included an IDH1 peptide vaccine. These receptors were taken from a man between 40 and 49 years old with glioma. CDR3s include the opening cysteine and the closing phenylalanine or tryptophan. D genes are given only for firm matches. Where a row states a size, it is once, few, many or the class of an expanded clone; other rows omit it.

J: TRBJ1-2
size: .
V: TRBV6-5
D: TRBD1
DNA: TGTGCCAGCAGTTTATCCTTCGACAGGGGGCTAGGCTACACCTTC
CDR3: CASSLSFDRGLGYTF

J: TRBJ1-3
size: few
V: TRBV6-1
D: TRBD1
DNA: TGTGCCGGGGGACAGGGGCGCTCTGGAAACACCATATATTTT
CDR3: CAGGQGRSGNTIYF

J: TRBJ2-1
size: .
V: TRBV9
D: .
DNA: TGTGCCAGCAGGCCAGGGGTTTCCTACAATGAGCAGTTCTTC
CDR3: CASRPGVSYNEQFF

J: TRBJ1-2
size: .
V: TRBV6-1
D: .
DNA: TGTGCCAGCAGCAGGACAGCGGTTAACTATGGCTACACCTTC
CDR3: CASSRTAVNYGYTF

J: TRBJ2-7
size: .
V: TRBV29-1
D: .
DNA: TGCAGCGCCGAACAGGGACCGTACGAGCAGTACTTC
CDR3: CSAEQGPYEQYF

J: TRBJ1-6
size: .
V: TRBV11-1
D: TRBD1
DNA: TGTGCCAGCAGCCCCAGACAGGGGGGAAATTCACCCCTCCACTTT
CDR3: CASSPRQGGNSPLHF

J: TRBJ1-4
size: .
V: TRBV30
D: .
DNA: TGTGCCTGGAGTGTACTGGGGGCCGCTAATGAAAAACTGTTTTTT
CDR3: CAWSVLGAANEKLFF

J: TRBJ2-7
size: .
V: TRBV30
D: TRBD2
DNA: TGTGCCTGGAGTGTGTGGCGTCTAGCGGGGACCTACGAGCAGTACTTC
CDR3: CAWSVWRLAGTYEQYF

J: TRBJ1-5
size: .
V: TRBV10-1
D: .
DNA: TGCGCCAGCAGTGAGGGGGGGTTCAATCAGCCCCAGCATTTT
CDR3: CASSEGGFNQPQHF

J: TRBJ2-3
size: .
V: TRBV12-5
D: .
DNA: TGTGCTAGTGGTCCCCTGGGGGCTAGCACAGATACGCAGTATTTT
CDR3: CASGPLGASTDTQYF

J: TRBJ2-1
size: .
V: TRBV5-8
D: TRBD1
DNA: TGTGCCAGCAGCTCCAGGGGGATGCTCTACAATGAGCAGTTCTTC
CDR3: CASSSRGMLYNEQFF

J: TRBJ1-6
size: .
V: TRBV2
D: TRBD1
DNA: TGTGCCAGCAGCGGACAGGGGAGGACCTATGGGGGACCCCTCCACTTT
CDR3: CASSGQGRTYGGPLHF

J: TRBJ1-2
size: once
V: TRBV10-3
D: TRBD1
DNA: TGTGCCATCAGTGAGTATGGGACAGATCATGGCTACACCTTC
CDR3: CAISEYGTDHGYTF

J: TRBJ2-3
size: .
V: TRBV10-3
D: .
DNA: TGTGCCATCAGTGCTTCGAAAACCACAGATACGCAGTATTTT
CDR3: CAISASKTTDTQYF

J: TRBJ2-1
size: .
V: TRBV9
D: .
DNA: TGTGCCAGCAGCTACAGGGGAGGGGGGAATGAGCAGTTCTTC
CDR3: CASSYRGGGNEQFF

J: TRBJ1-2
size: .
V: TRBV19
D: .
DNA: TGTGCCAGTAGTATTGACGGACAGTCTATGTATGGCTACACCTTC
CDR3: CASSIDGQSMYGYTF

J: TRBJ2-1
size: .
V: TRBV9
D: .
DNA: TGTGCCAGCAGCGTAGCGGCGGGATCTTCCTACAATGAGCAGTTCTTC
CDR3: CASSVAAGSSYNEQFF

J: TRBJ1-4
size: .
V: TRBV5-6
D: .
DNA: TGTGCCAGCAGCTTTGTTGGGGGGATCGTTGCGACTAATGAAAAACTGTTTTTT
CDR3: CASSFVGGIVATNEKLFF

J: TRBJ1-2
size: few
V: TRBV5-8
D: .
DNA: TGTGCCAGCAGCTTGATCGTTGGGGTAGGGGACTATGGCTACACCTTC
CDR3: CASSLIVGVGDYGYTF

J: TRBJ2-7
size: .
V: TRBV28
D: .
DNA: TGTGCCAGCAGTTTTCAACGGGACCTAACCTACGAGCAGTACTTC
CDR3: CASSFQRDLTYEQYF

J: TRBJ2-3
size: .
V: TRBV7-9
D: TRBD2
DNA: TGTGCCAGCAGCGGTAGCGGGAGAACAGATACGCAGTATTTT
CDR3: CASSGSGRTDTQYF

J: TRBJ1-5
size: .
V: TRBV6-5
D: .
DNA: TGTGCCAGCAGCCAGATCAGCAATCAGCCCCAGCATTTT
CDR3: CASSQISNQPQHF

J: TRBJ2-1
size: .
V: TRBV18
D: .
DNA: TGTGCCAGCTCACAACTGGAAAATGAGCAGTTCTTC
CDR3: CASSQLENEQFF

J: TRBJ1-6
size: .
V: TRBV5-8
D: .
DNA: TGTGCCAGCAGTCCAGGACAGCGTAATTCACCCCTCCACTTT
CDR3: CASSPGQRNSPLHF

J: TRBJ1-2
size: .
V: TRBV12-5
D: TRBD1
DNA: TGTGCTAGTGGTGCCCAGGGGGCGCTTGGCTACACCTTC
CDR3: CASGAQGALGYTF

J: TRBJ2-3
size: .
V: TRBV27
D: .
DNA: TGTGCCAGCAGTTCGCAGGGGTCTGCAGATACGCAGTATTTT
CDR3: CASSSQGSADTQYF

J: TRBJ1-1
size: .
V: TRBV4-3
D: TRBD1
DNA: TGCGCCAGCAGCCAAGATACAGGGGCGGCCACTGAAGCTTTCTTT
CDR3: CASSQDTGAATEAFF

J: TRBJ2-6
size: .
V: TRBV10-3
D: .
DNA: TGTGCCATCAGTTGGAGTGCTGGGGCCAACGTCCTGACTTTC
CDR3: CAISWSAGANVLTF

J: TRBJ2-5
size: .
V: TRBV7-6
D: TRBD2
DNA: TGTGCCAGCAGCTTAGCACTAGCGGGAGGGCCGGGGCAAGAGACCCAGTACTTC
CDR3: CASSLALAGGPGQETQYF

J: TRBJ1-1
size: .
V: TRBV18
D: .
DNA: TGTGCCAGCTCACCACGGGAGGCGAACACTGAAGCTTTCTTT
CDR3: CASSPREANTEAFF

J: TRBJ1-2
size: .
V: TRBV6-6
D: .
DNA: TGTGCCAGCAGCCCTGACAGTAACTATGGCTACACCTTC
CDR3: CASSPDSNYGYTF

J: TRBJ2-3
size: .
V: TRBV18
D: .
DNA: TGTGCCAGCTCACCAAGGACTTTAACAGATACGCAGTATTTT
CDR3: CASSPRTLTDTQYF

J: TRBJ2-1
size: few
V: TRBV19
D: TRBD1
DNA: TGTGCCAGTAGTATAGATGTCCACAGGGGGAATGAGCAGTTCTTC
CDR3: CASSIDVHRGNEQFF

J: TRBJ1-5
size: .
V: TRBV7-6
D: TRBD1
DNA: TGTGCCAGCAGCACCGGACAGGGCGGCGGCAATCAGCCCCAGCATTTT
CDR3: CASSTGQGGGNQPQHF

J: TRBJ2-7
size: .
V: TRBV5-6
D: .
DNA: TGTGCCAGCAGCTTGGAGGGGAGGTACGTTTCCTACGAGCAGTACTTC
CDR3: CASSLEGRYVSYEQYF

J: TRBJ1-1
size: .
V: TRBV12-5
D: .
DNA: TGTGCTAGTGGTTTGTTCCTCGGGGCTTTGAACACTGAAGCTTTCTTT
CDR3: CASGLFLGALNTEAFF

J: TRBJ2-1
size: .
V: TRBV19
D: .
DNA: TGTGCCAGTAGTATAACTAGCATTCCCCCAATTGAGCAGTTCTTC
CDR3: CASSITSIPPIEQFF

J: TRBJ2-3
size: .
V: TRBV6-1
D: TRBD1
DNA: TGTGCCAGCAGTGTACAACAGGGGATTATCACAGATACGCAGTATTTT
CDR3: CASSVQQGIITDTQYF

J: TRBJ1-1
size: few
V: TRBV4-1
D: .
DNA: TGCGCCAGCAGCCAAGGACGGAATGAAGCTTTCTTT
CDR3: CASSQGRNEAFF

J: TRBJ2-3
size: .
V: TRBV6-5
D: .
DNA: TGTGCCAGCAGCCAGGGATCTGGCACAGATACGCAGTATTTT
CDR3: CASSQGSGTDTQYF

J: TRBJ2-3
size: .
V: TRBV5-4
D: .
DNA: TGTGCCAGCAGCTTGGAGCCGGAGGATACGCAGTATTTT
CDR3: CASSLEPEDTQYF

J: TRBJ1-1
size: .
V: TRBV28
D: .
DNA: TGTGCCAGCAGGCCGGGACGGCCGAACACTGAAGCTTTCTTT
CDR3: CASRPGRPNTEAFF

J: TRBJ2-5
size: once
V: TRBV15
D: .
DNA: TGTGCCACCAGCAGAGGGCCGCGGGAGACCCAGTACTTC
CDR3: CATSRGPRETQYF

J: TRBJ2-5
size: .
V: TRBV5-1
D: .
DNA: TGCGCCAGCAGCTTGAAATACCAAGAGACCCAGTACTTC
CDR3: CASSLKYQETQYF

J: TRBJ2-3
size: .
V: TRBV7-2
D: .
DNA: TGTGCCAGCAGCCAGGGAAGGGCGGACAGTTCGCAGTATTTT
CDR3: CASSQGRADSSQYF

J: TRBJ2-7
size: .
V: TRBV29-1
D: .
DNA: TGCAGCGTTGGTGGGGGAGAACACTACGAGCAGTACTTC
CDR3: CSVGGGEHYEQYF

J: TRBJ2-1
size: .
V: TRBV27
D: TRBD2
DNA: TGTGCCAGCAGTCCATTAGCGGGAGTGGGCAATGAGCAGTTCTTC
CDR3: CASSPLAGVGNEQFF

J: TRBJ2-7
size: .
V: TRBV11-2
D: .
DNA: TGTGCCAGCGCTCCGTCCCCTCTTTGGGAGCAGTACTTC
CDR3: CASAPSPLWEQYF

J: TRBJ2-7
size: .
V: TRBV4-1
D: .
DNA: TGCGCCAGCAGCCAAGGACTAGTCCCAACCTACGAGCAGTACTTC
CDR3: CASSQGLVPTYEQYF

J: TRBJ2-3
size: few
V: TRBV6-6
D: .
DNA: TGTGCCAGCAGTCCCCGGGACCCCACAGATACGCAGTATTTT
CDR3: CASSPRDPTDTQYF

J: TRBJ2-6
size: .
V: TRBV29-1
D: .
DNA: TGCAGCGCCGGCGGATTCTCTGGGGCCAACGTCCTGACTTTC
CDR3: CSAGGFSGANVLTF

J: TRBJ2-2
size: .
V: TRBV10-3
D: .
DNA: TGTGCCACCGGTGGACGGTCGAACACCGGGGAGCTGTTTTTT
CDR3: CATGGRSNTGELFF

J: TRBJ2-7
size: .
V: TRBV6-5
D: .
DNA: TGTGCCAGCAGTGACAGGGAGGGCGAGCAGTACTTC
CDR3: CASSDREGEQYF

J: TRBJ1-1
size: few
V: TRBV11-3
D: .
DNA: TGTGCCAGCAGCTTAAGCCCCATTGGGACTGAAGCTTTCTTT
CDR3: CASSLSPIGTEAFF

J: TRBJ1-5
size: once
V: TRBV28
D: .
DNA: TGTGCCAGCAGTTTAAGACAGATTAGAAATCAGCCCCAGCATTTT
CDR3: CASSLRQIRNQPQHF

J: TRBJ1-2
size: .
V: TRBV18
D: .
DNA: TGTGCCAGCTCCCCCTGGGGATATGGCTACACCTTC
CDR3: CASSPWGYGYTF